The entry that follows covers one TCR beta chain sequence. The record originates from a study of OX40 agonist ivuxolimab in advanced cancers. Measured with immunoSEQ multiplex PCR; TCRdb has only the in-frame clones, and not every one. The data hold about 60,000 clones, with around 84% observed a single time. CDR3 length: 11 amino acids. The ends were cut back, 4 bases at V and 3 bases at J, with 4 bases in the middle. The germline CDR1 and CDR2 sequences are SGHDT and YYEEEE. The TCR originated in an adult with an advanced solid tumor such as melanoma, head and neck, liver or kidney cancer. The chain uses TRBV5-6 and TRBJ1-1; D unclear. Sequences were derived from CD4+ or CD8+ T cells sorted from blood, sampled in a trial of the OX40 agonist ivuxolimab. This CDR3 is CASSLYTEAFF. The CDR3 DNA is TGTGCCAGCAGCCTCTACACTGAAGCTTTCTTT.